The 4 T cell receptor beta chains in this list originate from one sample, sequenced in a study of blood T cells in healthy people across ages. Combining a sample-barcoded 5' primer with a J-beta primer mix, a second PCR ran for roughly 6 to 12 cycles. TCRdb re-derived calls from the 5' RACE reads in MiXCR, one entry per CDR3 protein. The table has hundreds of thousands of distinct CDR3 sequences, roughly two fifths seen once; the top ten hold 25% to 30%. The sample was blood. These receptors originate from an elderly man in good health.

The chain links TRBV7-2 to TRBJ2-7, with 10 positions matching TRBD2. Per the germline V gene, CDR1 is SGHTA and CDR2 is FQGNSA. The CDR3 contains 15 residues. The ends lost 4 bases at V and 4 bases at J; junction bases unmatched: 7. The DNA of the CDR3 is TGTGCCAGCAGCTCCGGACTAGCGGAACTTTACGAGCAGTACTTC. Residues: CASSSGLAELYEQYF.

This clonotype occurred a few times. The gene calls are TRBV7-9 and TRBJ2-3, with 7 bases fitting TRBD1. V shed 3 bases and J 5 bases; nucleotides not matched to a gene: 2. The CDR3 sequence is 13 residues long. The germline V gene encodes CDR1 SEHNR and CDR2 FQNEAQ (reference sequence). CDR3 loop: CASSLTGLDTQYF. For the CDR3, the DNA is TGTGCCAGCAGCTTGACAGGGTTAGATACGCAGTATTTT.

The chain combines TRBV9 with TRBJ1-1; D not resolved. The V and J ends lost 4 bases and 0 bases respectively, with 13 bases between them. The V gene's germline CDR1 is SGDLS and CDR2 YYNGEE. CDR3 size: 15 residues. DNA for the CDR3: TGTGCCAGCAGCCCCAGAGGGCAGGTGAACACTGAAGCTTTCTTT. Translating it yields CASSPRGQVNTEAFF.

This chain connects TRBV12-3 or TRBV12-4 to TRBJ1-1; TRBD1 agrees at 7 bases. Trimming at V came to 5 bases and at J to 3 bases, leaving 6 bases not matched to a gene. The CDR3 spans 14 residues. The CDR3 loop reads CASSVDRADTEAFF. CDR3 coding DNA: TGTGCCAGCAGTGTTGACAGGGCGGACACTGAAGCTTTCTTT.